The 28 T cell receptor beta chains listed next were all sequenced from one sample in a study of T cell repertoires in cytomegalovirus infection. TCRdb re-analysed the reads in MiXCR, keeping a single row per CDR3 protein. The table shows some 310,000 distinct CDR3 sequences, with 25% occurring only once. Their target antigens are unknown. This sample comprised cultured PBMCs, obtained from culture after CMV antigen stimulation. The receptor source for this set is a human donor in good health (CMV status not recorded). Some clones in this sample may be carry-over from other donors' samples.

This clonotype was counted at least ten times. The chain combines TRBV7-2 with TRBJ2-1; a weak D match, TRBD2 (5 bases). The germline CDR1 and CDR2 sequences are SGHTA and FQGNSA. The CDR3 sequence is 14 residues long. Trimming removed 5 bases at V and 12 bases at J, with 20 bases between. The CDR3 reads CASSADSAWLSQFF. CDR3 DNA sequence: TGTGCCAGCAGCGCGGACTCAGCTTGGTTGTCGCAGTTCTTC. Filled out from reference TRBV7-2 and TRBJ2-1, the complete variable domain reads GAGVSQSPSNKVTEKGKDVELRCDPISGHTALYWYRQSLGQGLEFLIYFQGNSAPDKSGLPSDRFSAERTGGSVSTLTIQRTQQEDSAVYLCASSADSAWLSQFFGPGTRLTVL.

This clonotype was counted only a few times. The chain couples TRBV7-2 to TRBJ2-2; 7 bases match TRBD2. CDR3 length equals 15 residues. V gave up 3 bases and J gave up 3 bases; unmatched junction bases: 4. The germline V gene has CDR1 SGHTA and CDR2 FQGNSA. In nucleotides, the CDR3 is TGTGCCAGCAGCTTCCGGGAGGCGTACACCGGGGAGCTGTTTTTT. Translation: CASSFREAYTGELFF.

This rearrangement joins TRBV24-1 to TRBJ2-3; weak D call: TRBD2 (5 bases). The V end lost 3 bases, the J end lost 3 bases, and 15 bases lay between the germline ends. Per germline, CDR1 KGHDR and CDR2 SFDVKD. CDR3 length: 16 amino acids. The CDR3: CATSDKGPSGTDTQYF. The CDR3 coding sequence is TGTGCCACCAGTGATAAAGGGCCCTCGGGGACAGATACGCAGTATTTT.

The rearrangement uses TRBV13 and TRBJ2-7, with 8 bases lining up with TRBD2. Germline CDR1 reads PRHDT; CDR2 reads FYEKMQ (reference sequence). The trim removed 4 bases at V and 1 base at J, leaving 6 bases unmatched. The CDR3 loop spans 15 amino acids. CDR3 nucleotide sequence: TGTGCCAGCAGCTCCGGGAGGGGGATATCCTACGAGCAGTACTTC. It codes for CASSSGRGISYEQYF. The full variable domain, rest sourced from reference TRBV13 and TRBJ2-7, is AAGVIQSPRHLIKEKRETATLKCYPIPRHDTVYWYQQGPGQDPQFLISFYEKMQSDKGSIPDRFSAQQFSDYHSELNMSSLELGDSALYFCASSSGRGISYEQYFGPGTRLTVT.

The sample holds many counts of this clonotype. The rearrangement links TRBV7-8 to TRBJ2-1, with unresolved D. Germline CDR1 SGHVS, CDR2 FQNEAQ. The CDR3 is made up of 12 amino acids. The germline V and J ends were trimmed by 0 bases and 7 bases, with 4 bases remaining between them. CDR3 bases: TGTGCCAGCAGCTTAGCAGTAAATGAGCAGTTCTTC. It translates to CASSLAVNEQFF.

The V call is TRBV11-2, the J call TRBJ1-4; 8 nucleotides match TRBD1. This CDR3 is built from 17 residues. Germline assignment: CDR1 SGHAT and CDR2 FQNNGV. V gave up 2 bases and J gave up 10 bases; unmatched junction bases: 15. In DNA form, the CDR3 reads TGTGCCAGCAGCTTATCCTCCTTCGCGGGACAGGAAGGAAAACTGTTTTTT. This encodes CASSLSSFAGQEGKLFF. Supplemented by reference TRBV11-2 and TRBJ1-4, the full variable domain reads EAGVAQSPRYKIIEKRQSVAFWCNPISGHATLYWYQQILGQGPKLLIQFQNNGVVDDSQLPKDRFSAERLKGVDSTLKIQPAKLEDSAVYLCASSLSSFAGQEGKLFFGSGTQLSVL.

The V gene is TRBV12-3 or TRBV12-4, the J gene TRBJ2-5, with TRBD2 matching over 15 bases. CDR3 length: 16 amino acids. V was clipped by 5 bases and J by 4 bases; unmatched bases: 5. The CDR3 sequence: CASSMKGLAGGETQYF. The CDR3 nucleotides are TGTGCCAGCAGTATGAAGGGACTAGCGGGAGGAGAGACCCAGTACTTC.

CDR3 loop: CASSQVIAETQYF. The CDR3 DNA is TGCGCCAGCAGCCAAGTAATAGCAGAGACCCAGTACTTC. This chain uses TRBV4-1 with TRBJ2-5; D gene uncertain. Trimming took 1 base from V and 4 from J, leaving 7 bases between them. Germline V lookup: CDR1 MGHRA, CDR2 YSYEKL. The CDR3 totals 13 residues.

V gene TRBV28 combines with J gene TRBJ2-1; 11 nucleotides line up with TRBD2. J lost 3 bases, V lost 5 bases, and 6 bases had no gene match. The length of the CDR3 is 16 residues. Germline CDR1 reads MDHEN; CDR2 reads SYDVKM. In DNA, the CDR3 is TGTGCCAGCAGTGACCGACTAGCGGGGTTCTACAATGAGCAGTTCTTC. Residues: CASSDRLAGFYNEQFF.

This sequence joins TRBV19 and TRBJ1-2, with 8 bases matching TRBD1. CDR1 is LNHDA and CDR2 is SQIVND in the germline V gene (reference sequence). The V segment lost 6 bases and the J segment 8 bases; nucleotides outside the gene matches: 11. CDR3 length equals 14 residues. For the CDR3, the DNA is TGTGCCAGTAGCCCTGAGACAGGGGTTGGCGGCTACACCTTC. It yields the protein CASSPETGVGGYTF.

The table lists this clonotype with a few counts. This chain joins TRBV4-2 and TRBJ2-5; TRBD2 matches 10 bases. CDR1 is LGHNA, CDR2 YNFKEQ, per germline. This CDR3 spans 17 amino acids. Germline trimming cut 0 bases from V and 5 bases from J; bases unmatched to any gene: 9. The CDR3 reads CASSQEGSGRASETQYF. Here the CDR3 DNA reads TGTGCCAGCAGCCAAGAAGGGAGCGGGAGGGCCTCGGAGACCCAGTACTTC.

V usage is TRBV19 and J usage is TRBJ2-2; 8 bases fit TRBD1. V was pared by 5 bases and J by 4 bases, with 12 bases of the junction left unmatched. The CDR3 has 17 amino acids. Germline V gene lookup returns CDR1 LNHDA and CDR2 SQIVND (reference sequence). CDR3 sequence: CASSPYRQGYGTGELFF. The CDR3 DNA follows: TGTGCCAGTAGTCCATACAGACAGGGGTACGGCACCGGGGAGCTGTTTTTT.

This clonotype was recorded at least ten times. J is TRBJ1-5 and V is TRBV27; D is uncertain. Germline CDR1 and CDR2: MNHEY and SMNVEV (reference sequence). Trimming removed 5 bases at V and 5 bases at J, with 10 bases between. This CDR3 region has 13 residues. CDR3 sequence: CASSPFWDQPQHF. Here the CDR3 DNA reads TGTGCCAGCAGTCCCTTTTGGGATCAGCCCCAGCATTTT.

This chain links TRBV27 with TRBJ2-1, with 11 nucleotides matching TRBD2. CDR3 length: 20 amino acids. V was clipped by 2 bases and J by 0 bases; unmatched bases: 12. CDR1 and CDR2 from the germline V gene are MNHEY and SMNVEV (reference sequence). The chain's CDR3 is CASSLAGLAGGRSSYNEQFF. The CDR3, as DNA: TGTGCCAGCAGTTTAGCTGGGCTAGCGGGAGGTCGAAGCTCCTACAATGAGCAGTTCTTC.

This clonotype was observed a few times. This rearrangement joins TRBV19 to TRBJ1-1; unclear D gene. Germline V gene sequence: CDR1 LNHDA, CDR2 SQIVND (reference sequence). This CDR3 spans 15 amino acids. Trimming cost V 4 bases and J 4 bases, with 16 bases left between them. In DNA, the CDR3 is TGTGCCAGTAGTACCCTGGCCATGTTGGGCACTGAAGCTTTCTTT. The encoded protein is CASSTLAMLGTEAFF.

This clonotype turned up a few times. This sequence joins TRBV6-1 and TRBJ1-3; D is uncertain. Between the trimmed V and J ends, which lost 11 bases and 2 bases, there was a span of 10 bases. The V gene's germline CDR1 is MNHNS and CDR2 SASEGT. CDR3 length: 12 residues. CDR3 protein: CACHETGNTIYF. DNA for the CDR3: TGTGCCTGTCATGAGACTGGAAACACCATATATTTT.

This clonotype showed up many times. The chain uses TRBV12-3 or TRBV12-4 and TRBJ1-2, with D uncertain. V lost 5 bases and J lost 0, with 10 bases in between. CDR3 size: 14 residues. The CDR3 nucleotides read TGTGCCAGCAGTCTCGTCGAACCTAACTATGGCTACACCTTC. Amino acid sequence: CASSLVEPNYGYTF.

This clonotype was detected many times. The gene calls are TRBV7-2 and TRBJ2-5; 9 positions agree with TRBD1. J lost 2 bases, V lost 4 bases, and 8 bases had no gene match. The CDR3 has 16 amino acids. Per germline, CDR1 SGHTA and CDR2 FQGNSA. Here the CDR3 reads CASSSSGTGKQETQYF. In nucleotides, the CDR3 is TGTGCCAGCAGCTCCTCCGGGACAGGGAAACAAGAGACCCAGTACTTC. The complete variable domain, with remaining parts taken from reference TRBV7-2 and TRBJ2-5, reads GAGVSQSPSNKVTEKGKDVELRCDPISGHTALYWYRQSLGQGLEFLIYFQGNSAPDKSGLPSDRFSAERTGGSVSTLTIQRTQQEDSAVYLCASSSSGTGKQETQYFGPGTRLLVL.

CDR3 nucleotides: TGTGCCAGCTCGCGGAGGGGAGGCCCAAAGAATGAGCAGTTCTTC. This translates into CASSRRGGPKNEQFF. This chain links TRBV28 with TRBJ2-1; TRBD2 is a possible D gene (6 bases). Trimming removed 8 bases at V and 7 bases at J, with 21 bases between. Germline CDR1 reads MDHEN; CDR2 reads SYDVKM. The CDR3 is 15 amino acids.

This clonotype was counted only a few times. This rearrangement joins TRBV6-5 to TRBJ1-5; D unresolved. Trimming left V 7 bases short and J 7 bases short, with 17 bases between. CDR3 length: 14 residues. Germline CDR1 is MNHEY and CDR2 is SVGAGI. DNA for the CDR3: TGTGCCAGCACCTTACGTTGGGGAAACCAGCCCCAGCATTTT. This translates into CASTLRWGNQPQHF.

This clonotype was seen a few times. This sequence joins TRBV24-1 and TRBJ2-5; 7 bases align to TRBD1. J lost 4 bases, V lost 4 bases, and 5 bases had no gene match. This CDR3 region has 14 residues. Per the germline V gene, CDR1 is KGHDR and CDR2 is SFDVKD. DNA of the CDR3: TGTGCCACCAGTGACTCGGGACAGAGAGAGACCCAGTACTTC. Translating gives CATSDSGQRETQYF.

V and J are TRBV6-8 and TRBJ2-1; no reliable D call. Germline CDR1 and CDR2: MNHGY and SAAAGT. The V end was cut by 6 bases, the J end by 9 bases, with 9 bases between. The length of the CDR3 is 11 residues. CDR3: CASRRDGEQFF. The CDR3 nucleotides are TGTGCCAGCAGACGCGACGGTGAGCAGTTCTTC.

The gene calls are TRBV7-9 and TRBJ2-5; D is unclear. The CDR3 length is 14 residues. Germline V gene lookup returns CDR1 SEHNR and CDR2 FQNEAQ (reference sequence). Trimming pared 0 bases from V and 0 bases from J, leaving 5 bases between. CDR3 nucleotides: TGTGCCAGCAGCTTAGCGGCACACCAAGAGACCCAGTACTTC. Translation gives CASSLAAHQETQYF.

The chain carries TRBV6-2 or TRBV6-3 and TRBJ2-1; no reliable D call. The V and J ends lost 4 bases and 10 bases respectively, with 14 bases between them. The CDR3 loop spans 13 amino acids. Germline-derived CDR1 and CDR2 are MNHEY and SVGEGT. The CDR3: CASSLNRRLEQFF. The CDR3 DNA is TGTGCCAGCAGTTTGAACCGACGGCTCGAGCAGTTCTTC.

This clonotype was detected a few times. The chain recombines TRBV7-2 with TRBJ1-1, with 12 bases identical to TRBD1. The CDR3 covers 16 residues. With 3 bases clipped from V and 3 bases from J, the junction kept 5 bases outside the gene matches. From germline, CDR1 is SGHTA and CDR2 FQGNSA. The CDR3 DNA follows: TGTGCCAGCAGCTTTCCGGGACAGGGGGCCTACACTGAAGCTTTCTTT. It codes for CASSFPGQGAYTEAFF.

In its sample, this clonotype was seen a few times. The rearrangement joins TRBV6-1 to TRBJ2-3, with 10 bases matching TRBD2. The germline V gene has CDR1 MNHNS and CDR2 SASEGT. The V and J ends lost 5 bases and 4 bases, in that order; junction bases with no gene match: 12. CDR3 length equals 17 residues. CDR3 in DNA: TGTGCCAGCAGTCGGAACAGATTAGCGGGAGGCCCAGATACGCAGTATTTT. Protein sequence: CASSRNRLAGGPDTQYF.

The gene calls are TRBV28 and TRBJ2-1; D is possibly TRBD2 (5 bases). This CDR3 is built from 17 residues. Germline lookup yields CDR1 MDHEN and CDR2 SYDVKM. Trimming removed 3 bases at V and 4 bases at J, with 19 bases between. The CDR3 region is CASSFMAGEIIYNEQFF. The CDR3 DNA reads TGTGCCAGCAGTTTCATGGCCGGGGAGATTATATACAATGAGCAGTTCTTC.

This clonotype was found a few times. This sequence joins TRBV7-2 and TRBJ2-7; D is ambiguous. There are 11 residues in the CDR3. Germline V gene sequence: CDR1 SGHTA, CDR2 FQGNSA. Trimming shortened V by 3 bases and J by 4 bases, and 4 bases separated the two germline ends. CDR3: CASSFKYEQYF. The DNA of the CDR3 is TGTGCCAGCAGCTTTAAGTACGAGCAGTACTTC.